The 4 T cell receptor beta chains given below trace back to one sample, sequenced in a study of cytomegalovirus exposure and HLA in healthy donors. PCR involved 60 Vbeta and 13 Jbeta primers. This table comes from immunoSEQ multiplex PCR, and its TCRdb copy is limited to in-frame clones, with some not included. The sample contains 120,000 or so clones, around 79% of which appear only once. The sample taken for sequencing was PBMCs. Every receptor here comes from a woman in her forties in good health and CMV-seronegative.

The rearrangement uses TRBV15 and TRBJ2-7, with unresolved D. Trimming pared 0 bases from V and 4 bases from J, leaving 10 bases between. CDR1 LNHNV and CDR2 YYDKDF come from the germline V gene (reference sequence). The CDR3 runs to 14 residues. CDR3 in DNA: TGTGCCACCAGCAGAGAAATAACAGAGTACGAGCAGTACTTC. It codes for CATSREITEYEQYF.

The genes are TRBV11-2 and TRBJ1-1, with D tentatively TRBD1 (6 bases). CDR1 SGHAT and CDR2 FQNNGV come from the germline V gene. The CDR3 runs to 12 residues. Trimming pared 9 bases from V and 1 base from J, leaving 9 bases between. CDR3 amino acids: CASKTGNTEAFF. CDR3 nucleotide sequence: TGTGCCAGTAAGACAGGGAACACTGAAGCTTTCTTT.

This clone was detected once. This chain connects TRBV9 to TRBJ1-1; TRBD1 matches 9 bases. Germline-derived CDR1 and CDR2 are SGDLS and YYNGEE. The length of the CDR3 is 15 residues. V lost 2 bases and J lost 5; bases outside the gene matches: 7. The CDR3 nucleotides are TGTGCCAGCAGCGTGGGGGGACAGGGCAAAACTGAAGCTTTCTTT. Encoded protein: CASSVGGQGKTEAFF.

This clone came up a few times. J is TRBJ1-2 and V is TRBV2, with 9 bases matching TRBD1. The CDR3 contains 15 residues. Germline values: CDR1 SNHLY, CDR2 FYNNEI. V dropped 5 bases and J dropped 4; count of bases not matched to a gene: 8. The CDR3 is CASSIQGQGVYGYTF. Written as DNA, the CDR3 is TGTGCCAGCAGTATCCAGGGACAGGGAGTCTATGGCTACACCTTC.